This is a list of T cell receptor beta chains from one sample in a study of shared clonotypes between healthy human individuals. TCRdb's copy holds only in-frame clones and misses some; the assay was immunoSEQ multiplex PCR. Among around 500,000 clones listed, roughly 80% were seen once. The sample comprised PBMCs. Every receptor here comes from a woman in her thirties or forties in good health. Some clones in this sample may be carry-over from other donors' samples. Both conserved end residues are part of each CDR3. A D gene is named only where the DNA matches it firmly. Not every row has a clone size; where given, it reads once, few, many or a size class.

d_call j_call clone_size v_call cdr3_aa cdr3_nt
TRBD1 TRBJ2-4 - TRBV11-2 CASSSAGGRAKNIQYF TGTGCCAGCAGCTCCGCAGGGGGTAGGGCCAAAAACATTCAGTACTTC
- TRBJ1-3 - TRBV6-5 CASSPLRLADTIYF TGTGCCAGCAGCCCCCTCCGTTTGGCCGACACCATATATTTT
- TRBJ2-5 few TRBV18 CASSRVQETQYF TGTGCCAGCTCCAGGGTCCAAGAGACCCAGTACTTC
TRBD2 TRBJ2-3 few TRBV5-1 CASSSGASGSISTDTQYF TGCGCCAGCAGCTCTGGGGCTAGCGGCTCGATCAGCACAGATACGCAGTATTTT
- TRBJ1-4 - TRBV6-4 CASSVQASPNEKLFF TGTGCCAGCAGTGTCCAGGCGTCTCCGAATGAAAAACTGTTTTTT
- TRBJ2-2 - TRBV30 CAWSVQYTGELFF TGTGCCTGGAGTGTACAATACACCGGGGAGCTGTTTTTT
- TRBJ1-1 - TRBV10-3 CAISDSRQAAEAFF TGTGCCATCAGTGATTCAAGACAGGCTGCTGAAGCTTTCTTT
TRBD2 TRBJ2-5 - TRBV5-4 CASSWGGDGTQYF TGTGCCAGCAGCTGGGGGGGAGATGGGACCCAGTACTTC
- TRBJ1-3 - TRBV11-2 CASSLYAGNTIYF TGTGCCAGCAGCTTGTATGCTGGAAACACCATATATTTT
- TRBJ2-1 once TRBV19 CASEADGENEQFF TGTGCCTCAGAGGCGGACGGGGAAAATGAGCAGTTCTTC
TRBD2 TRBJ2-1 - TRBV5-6 CASSRRLAGAWHPNEQFF TGTGCCAGCAGCCGCCGACTAGCGGGAGCATGGCATCCGAATGAGCAGTTCTTC
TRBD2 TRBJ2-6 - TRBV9 CASSPPGLAGVGANVLTF TGTGCCAGCAGCCCCCCGGGACTAGCGGGAGTTGGGGCCAACGTCCTGACTTTC
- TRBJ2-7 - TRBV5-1 CASSYVGTEEQYF TGCGCCAGCAGCTATGTCGGGACGGAAGAGCAGTACTTC
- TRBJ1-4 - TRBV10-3 CAISDREKLFF TGTGCCATCTCAGATCGGGAAAAACTGTTTTTT
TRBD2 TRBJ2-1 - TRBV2 CASSEVPAGVGEQFF TGTGCCAGCAGTGAGGTTCCAGCGGGAGTGGGTGAGCAGTTCTTC
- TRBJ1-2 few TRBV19 CASSMNTAGYTF TGTGCCAGTAGTATGAATACGGCCGGCTACACCTTC
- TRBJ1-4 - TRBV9 CASSVGGATNEKLFF TGTGCCAGCAGCGTAGGGGGGGCAACTAATGAAAAACTGTTTTTT
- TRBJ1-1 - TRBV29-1 CSVTEGMDTEAFF TGCAGCGTTACAGAAGGGATGGACACTGAAGCTTTCTTT
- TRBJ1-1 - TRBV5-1 CASSLRPQGNGYTEAFF TGCGCCAGCAGCTTGAGACCCCAGGGTAACGGGTACACTGAAGCTTTCTTT
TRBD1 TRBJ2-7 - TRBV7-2 CASSLSPGQGGEQYF TGTGCCAGCAGCTTATCCCCCGGACAGGGGGGCGAGCAGTACTTC
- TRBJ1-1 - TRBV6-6 CASSKARGPNTEAFF TGTGCCAGCAGTAAGGCCCGGGGACCGAACACTGAAGCTTTCTTT
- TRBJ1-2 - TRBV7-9 CASSPTYGYTF TGTGCCAGCAGCCCTACCTATGGCTACACCTTC
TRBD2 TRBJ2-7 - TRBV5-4 CASSPPASGPLHEQYF TGTGCCAGCAGCCCACCGGCTAGCGGACCTCTCCACGAGCAGTACTTC
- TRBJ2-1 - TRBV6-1 CASSEGGEQFF TGTGCCAGCAGTGAGGGGGGTGAGCAGTTCTTC
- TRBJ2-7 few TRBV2 CASSVIQSSYEQYF TGTGCCAGCAGTGTTATCCAAAGCTCCTACGAGCAGTACTTC
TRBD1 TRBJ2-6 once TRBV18 CASSLLTGQGVSGANVLTF TGTGCCAGCTCACTGCTCACGGGACAGGGAGTCTCTGGGGCCAACGTCCTGACTTTC
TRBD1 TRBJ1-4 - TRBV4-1 CASSQLQGAANEKLFF TGCGCCAGCAGCCAGCTACAGGGGGCAGCTAATGAAAAACTGTTTTTT
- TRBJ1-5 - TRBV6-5 CASSWAGGSNQPQHF TGTGCCAGCAGTTGGGCGGGGGGTAGCAATCAGCCCCAGCATTTT
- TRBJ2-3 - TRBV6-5 CASSYGGSTDTQYF TGTGCCAGCAGTTACGGCGGGAGCACAGATACGCAGTATTTT
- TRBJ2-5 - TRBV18 CASSSTRGTQYF TGTGCCAGCTCGTCTACACGGGGGACCCAGTACTTC
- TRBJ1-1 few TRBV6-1 CASSESGGRVAFF TGTGCCAGCAGTGAATCGGGGGGACGAGTGGCTTTCTTT
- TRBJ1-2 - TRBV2 CASSYEGGGYTF TGTGCCAGCAGCTACGAAGGAGGCGGCTACACCTTC
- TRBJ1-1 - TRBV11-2 CASSPWSQNTEAFF TGTGCCAGCAGCCCCTGGTCCCAAAACACTGAAGCTTTCTTT
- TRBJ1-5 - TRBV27 CASSNPGSGNQPQHF TGTGCCAGCAGTAACCCCGGTAGTGGCAATCAGCCCCAGCATTTT
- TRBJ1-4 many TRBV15 CATSTPGGGGEKLFF TGTGCCACCAGCACCCCCGGCGGGGGGGGCGAAAAACTGTTTTTT
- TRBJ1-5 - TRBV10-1 CASSVYGQPQHF TGCGCCAGCAGCGTATATGGTCAGCCCCAGCATTTT
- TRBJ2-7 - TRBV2 CASRTPDGYEQYF TGTGCCAGCAGGACCCCCGACGGGTACGAGCAGTACTTC
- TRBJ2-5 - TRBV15 CATSTGLSWGQETQYF TGTGCCACCAGCACTGGACTTTCTTGGGGCCAAGAGACCCAGTACTTC
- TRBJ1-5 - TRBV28 CASSFTGFQPQHF TGTGCCAGCAGCTTTACAGGGTTTCAGCCCCAGCATTTT
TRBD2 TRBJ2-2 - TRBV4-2 CASSQGLAGGAGELFF TGTGCCAGCAGCCAAGGACTAGCGGGAGGGGCCGGGGAGCTGTTTTTT
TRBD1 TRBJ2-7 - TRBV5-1 CASSVTGTYEQYF TGCGCCAGCAGCGTGACAGGGACCTACGAGCAGTACTTC
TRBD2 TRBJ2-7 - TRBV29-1 CSVGGTSGSYEQYF TGCAGCGTCGGGGGGACTAGCGGGAGTTACGAGCAGTACTTC
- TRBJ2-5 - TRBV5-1 CASSLDETQYF TGCGCCAGCAGCTTGGATGAGACCCAGTACTTC
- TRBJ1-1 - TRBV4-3 CASSQTPNTEAFF TGCGCCAGCAGCCAAACCCCGAACACTGAAGCTTTCTTT
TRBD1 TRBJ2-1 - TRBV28 CASSSGQGDGTSSYNEQFF TGTGCCAGCAGTTCGGGACAGGGGGACGGGACGAGCTCCTACAATGAGCAGTTCTTC
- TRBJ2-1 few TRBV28 CASSFPEGRFF TGTGCCAGCAGTTTCCCCGAGGGGCGTTTCTTC
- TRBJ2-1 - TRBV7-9 CASSPGYNEQFF TGTGCCAGCAGCCCCGGGTACAATGAGCAGTTCTTC
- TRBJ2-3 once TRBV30 CAWSVRRESTDTQYF TGTGCCTGGAGTGTACGGCGGGAAAGCACAGATACGCAGTATTTT